These 7 T cell receptor beta chains share one sample of origin, sequenced in a study of blood T cell repertoires in COVID-19. Method: immunoSEQ multiplex PCR; TCRdb's copy keeps in-frame clones and lacks some. The data show approximately 45,000 clones, around nine tenths seen once. Sequenced sample: peripheral blood. These receptors all stem from a man between 35 and 55 years old with COVID-19, enrolled during active disease.

The J gene is TRBJ2-1, the V gene TRBV3-1 (or the pseudogene TRBV3-2); TRBD2 matches 7 bases. The trim removed 0 bases at V and 10 bases at J, leaving 3 bases unmatched. In germline, CDR1 is LGHDT, CDR2 YNNKEL (reference sequence). The CDR3 extends over 13 amino acids. Written as DNA, the CDR3 is TGTGCCAGCAGCCAAGATCCTAGCGGAGAGCAGTTCTTC. Its translation is CASSQDPSGEQFF.

This clone was observed once. V usage is TRBV11-3 and J usage is TRBJ2-2, with D possibly TRBD2 on 6 matching bases. V lost 3 bases and J 1 base, leaving 15 bases between the germline ends. This CDR3 has 17 amino acids. Germline V gene sequence: CDR1 SGHNT, CDR2 YENEEA. CDR3 region: CASSFGSWRENTGELFF. The CDR3 DNA reads TGTGCCAGCAGCTTTGGGTCGTGGCGGGAGAACACCGGGGAGCTGTTTTTT.

The rearrangement joins TRBV3-1 (or the pseudogene TRBV3-2) to TRBJ1-2; TRBD1 might be the D (6 bases). The CDR3 is 15 amino acids. V gave up 1 base and J gave up 2 bases, with 11 bases separating them. Germline CDR1 reads LGHDT; CDR2 reads YNNKEL (reference sequence). Here the CDR3 DNA reads TGTGCCAGCAGCCAAGGAGGCAGGGGCAACTATGGCTACACCTTC. Its protein product is CASSQGGRGNYGYTF.

The gene calls are TRBV7-9 and TRBJ2-5, with 10 bases aligning to TRBD1. The CDR3 runs 17 residues. Trimming cost V 2 bases and J 4 bases; bases outside gene matches: 10. CDR1 and CDR2 from the germline V gene are SEHNR and FQNEAQ (reference sequence). CDR3: CASSLLIRDRGLETQYF. For the CDR3, the DNA is TGTGCCAGCAGCTTACTAATCCGAGACAGGGGGCTAGAGACCCAGTACTTC. The full variable domain, rest sourced from reference TRBV7-9 and TRBJ2-5, is DTGVSQNPRHKITKRGQNVTFRCDPISEHNRLYWYRQTLGQGPEFLTYFQNEAQLEKSRLLSDRFSAERPKGSFSTLEIQRTEQGDSAMYLCASSLLIRDRGLETQYFGPGTRLLVL.

This clone was observed once. The genes are TRBV30 and TRBJ1-2; possible D gene TRBD1, 5 bases. The CDR3 length is 12 residues. Between the trimmed V and J ends, which lost 2 bases and 4 bases, there was a span of 8 bases. The V gene's germline CDR1 is GTSNPN and CDR2 SVGIG (reference sequence). The CDR3 protein is CAWSQGSYGYTF. The CDR3, as DNA: TGTGCCTGGAGTCAGGGTTCCTATGGCTACACCTTC.

The V call is TRBV2, the J call TRBJ1-1; D is possibly TRBD1 (5 bases). Trimming took 4 bases from V and 5 from J, leaving 11 bases between them. The CDR3 loop spans 13 amino acids. Germline V lookup: CDR1 SNHLY, CDR2 FYNNEI. CDR3 nucleotides: TGTGCCAGCAGTGCAGATCAGGGTACTGAAGCTTTCTTT. Translating gives CASSADQGTEAFF.

V and J are TRBV15 and TRBJ2-3, with D maybe TRBD2 (6 bases). This CDR3 is built from 15 residues. V was shortened by 1 base and J by 2 bases, with 10 bases between the two germline ends. Germline V lookup: CDR1 LNHNV, CDR2 YYDKDF (reference sequence). CDR3 sequence: CATSRVGGFTDTQYF. In DNA form, the CDR3 reads TGTGCCACCAGCAGAGTGGGAGGTTTCACAGATACGCAGTATTTT.